The clone carrying this TCR beta chain appeared a single time. Its antigen is not known. Clones were read by immunoSEQ multiplex PCR, and TCRdb kept only the in-frame ones, dropping some. The table includes approximately 74,000 clones, around nine tenths detected once. This entry comes from a study of OX40 agonist ivuxolimab in advanced cancers. The overall study: Patients enrolled in dose escalation were diagnosed with hepatocellular carcinoma, melanoma, renal cell or head and neck cancer.

At baseline, cycle 4 day 1, and cycle 7 day 1, blood was sampled. Study results and caveats: Both CD4+ and CD8+ T cell populations in blood had undergone clonal expansion by week 6 at 0.1 to 3.0 mg/kg. On average, CD8+ T cells had more expanded clones than CD4+.

V was shortened by 1 base and J by 7 bases, with 11 bases between the two germline ends. In germline, CDR1 is SGHNT, CDR2 YYREEE (reference sequence). This CDR3 is 13 amino acids long. This receptor was taken from an adult with an advanced solid tumor such as melanoma, head and neck, liver or kidney cancer. The sample in question was CD4+ or CD8+ T cells sorted from blood, obtained in a trial of the OX40 agonist ivuxolimab. The J gene is TRBJ1-2, the V gene TRBV5-4; tentative D call: TRBD1 (5 bases). CDR3 coding DNA: TGTGCCAGCAGCTTGTTGGGGGGAACTGGCTACACCTTC. Residues: CASSLLGGTGYTF.